The sequence of this T cell receptor beta chain was determined in a study of Ad26.COV2.S vaccination and SARS-CoV-2 variants. Overall study: Among those in the COV1001 Ad26.COV2.S trial arm was the donor.

Profiling relied on immunoSEQ multiplex PCR, and the TCRdb table lists in-frame clones only, not all of them. The sample has about 680,000 clones, more than 70% seen once. The CDR3 loop spans 16 amino acids. In the case of this clone: The antigen remains undetermined.

Study-level findings and limits: It was found that vaccine and placebo recipients had similar non-spike TCR breadth.

The treatment: some 20 received Ad26.COV2.S at low or high dose, single or two shots; several received placebo; per-sample allocation not given. Specimens were obtained on day 63 following the first vaccine or placebo injection. The sequenced sample was peripheral blood, obtained in a trial of Ad26.COV2.S vaccine versus placebo. The source is a person between 18 and 59 years old who received the Ad26.COV2.S COVID-19 vaccine or a placebo. This chain uses TRBV21-1 with TRBJ1-4; the table's D call of TRBD1 was not tested on the DNA. TRBV21-1 is a pseudogene. The CDR3 here is CASSKRGGQGHEKLFF. In DNA, the CDR3 is TGTGCCAGCAGCAAACGGGGGGGACAGGGGCACGAAAAACTGTTTTTT.